A single sample is the source of the 27 T cell receptor beta chains below, sequenced in a study of human T cells and chemical hapten exposure. Sample time point: patch test 1, 2 weeks after DPC sensitization. Treatment described: therapeutic diphenylcyclopropenone sensitization with weekly scalp DPC. TCRdb reprocessed the RACE reads via MiXCR and lists one record per CDR3 protein. In the table there are approximately 340,000 distinct CDR3 sequences, about 7% of which are singletons. The specimen comprised whole blood, sampled in connection with sensitization to the hapten diphenylcyclopropenone (DPC). Receptors were obtained from a woman under 30 with alopecia areata. Some clones in this sample may be carry-over from other donors' samples.

This clonotype was found a few times. The chain links TRBV6-5 to TRBJ1-4, with D possibly matching TRBD1 (6 bases). Germline V gives CDR1 MNHEY, CDR2 SVGAGI. V gave up 6 bases and J gave up 8 bases, with 16 bases separating them. This CDR3 has 14 amino acids. CDR3 in DNA: TGTGCCAGCAGCTCGATGGGGGCCGGGGAAAAACTGTTTTTT. It translates to CASSSMGAGEKLFF.

This clonotype came up a few times. The chain links TRBV15 to TRBJ1-5; maybe TRBD1 (5 bases). V lost 0 bases and J lost 11, with 14 bases in between. The germline V gene has CDR1 LNHNV and CDR2 YYDKDF (reference sequence). This CDR3 comprises 14 residues. The CDR3 is CATSRDPGMGAQHF. CDR3 nucleotide sequence: TGTGCCACCAGCAGAGATCCAGGGATGGGGGCCCAGCATTTT.

The CDR3 loop reads CAISARPSGAHEQYF. The CDR3 DNA follows: TGTGCCATCAGTGCGAGGCCTAGCGGGGCCCACGAGCAGTACTTC. The V gene is TRBV10-3, the J gene TRBJ2-7; 9 bases agree with TRBD2. CDR3 length: 15 amino acids. The V and J ends lost 4 bases and 5 bases, in that order; junction bases with no gene match: 9. Germline CDR1 and CDR2: ENHRY and SYGVKD.

By proportion, this clonotype is medium-sized. J is TRBJ1-5 and V is TRBV4-3; D is ambiguous. The CDR3 covers 14 residues. The V gene lost 0 bases and the J gene lost 4 bases, with 7 bases spanning the gap. Germline loops: CDR1 LGHNA, CDR2 YSLEER. The CDR3 loop reads CASSQDALNQPQHF. The CDR3 DNA is TGCGCCAGCAGCCAAGATGCGCTAAATCAGCCCCAGCATTTT.

This rearrangement joins TRBV20-1 to TRBJ1-2, with D perhaps TRBD1 (5 bases). The V gene lost 0 bases and the J gene lost 7 bases, with 15 bases spanning the gap. From germline, CDR1 is DFQATT and CDR2 SNEGSKA (reference sequence). The CDR3 runs 14 residues. This CDR3 is CSARDLQGTTGYTF. DNA of the CDR3: TGCAGTGCTAGAGATTTGCAGGGAACGACTGGCTACACCTTC.

This clonotype was seen repeatedly, ten times or more. The chain recombines TRBV29-1 with TRBJ2-5, with D perhaps assigned TRBD1 or TRBD2 (5 bases each). This CDR3 has 12 amino acids. V shed 7 bases and J shed 4 bases, with 13 bases lying between them. Germline values: CDR1 SQVTM, CDR2 ANQGSEA. This chain's CDR3 is CSAGPGTETQYF. The DNA of the CDR3 is TGCAGCGCAGGGCCAGGGACAGAGACCCAGTACTTC.

This clonotype was seen a few times. The chain carries TRBV28 and TRBJ1-2; a weak D match, TRBD1 (6 bases). This CDR3 is built from 13 residues. Germline values: CDR1 MDHEN, CDR2 SYDVKM. V dropped 7 bases and J dropped 6 bases, with 15 bases sitting between them. The CDR3, as DNA: TGTGCCAGCATTCGGTACAGGGATAATGGCTACACCTTC. It specifies CASIRYRDNGYTF.

The rearrangement joins TRBV19 to TRBJ1-2; TRBD1 aligns across 7 bases. The CDR3 spans 13 residues. Germline V gene lookup returns CDR1 LNHDA and CDR2 SQIVND (reference sequence). V shed 9 bases and J 8 bases; nucleotides not matched to a gene: 12. The CDR3 DNA sequence: TGTGCCAGCATCAAACAGGGGCGAGGAGGCTACACCTTC. Translating gives CASIKQGRGGYTF.

In this sample, this clonotype turned up a few times. The V and J genes are TRBV6-5 and TRBJ1-1; D unclear. Germline lookup yields CDR1 MNHEY and CDR2 SVGAGI. The CDR3 is made up of 13 amino acids. V was pared by 5 bases and J by 1 base, with 8 bases between. CDR3 in DNA: TGTGCCAGCAGTACCCCTGAGAACACTGAAGCTTTCTTT. Amino acid sequence: CASSTPENTEAFF.

The V gene is TRBV7-8, the J gene TRBJ2-6; D not resolved. Trimming removed 5 bases at V and 5 bases at J, with 16 bases between. The CDR3 is 16 amino acids. Germline V gene data show CDR1 as SGHVS and CDR2 as FQNEAQ. The CDR3 bases are TGTGCCAGCAGCCCCCGTTTTGTAAAGAGGGCCAACGTCCTGACTTTC. This sequence encodes CASSPRFVKRANVLTF.

This clonotype occurred a few times. J is TRBJ1-1 and V is TRBV3-1; D perhaps matches TRBD1 (5 bases). V gave up 1 base and J gave up 1 base, with 10 bases separating them. The germline V gene encodes CDR1 LGHDT and CDR2 YNNKEL (reference sequence). The length of the CDR3 is 15 residues. The CDR3 nucleotides read TGTGCCAGCAGCCAAGGTGCCGGGACGAACACTGAAGCTTTCTTT. It specifies CASSQGAGTNTEAFF. Together with reference TRBV3-1 and TRBJ1-1, the CDR3 gives the full variable domain: DTAVSQTPKYLVTQMGNDKSIKCEQNLGHDTMYWYKQDSKKFLKIMFSYNNKELIINETVPNRFSPKSPDKAHLNLHINSLELGDSAVYFCASSQGAGTNTEAFFGQGTRLTVV.

This rearrangement joins TRBV10-3 to TRBJ1-5; D perhaps matches TRBD1 (6 bases). V dropped 3 bases and J dropped 6 bases, with 12 bases sitting between them. CDR1 ENHRY and CDR2 SYGVKD come from the germline V gene. The CDR3 is 14 residues long. The CDR3, as DNA: TGTGCCATCAGTGATGCAGGGGTGGCTCAGCCCCAGCATTTT. Residues: CAISDAGVAQPQHF.

The CDR3 protein is CASSYGLADHTGELFF. The CDR3 DNA is TGTGCCAGCAGCTACGGACTAGCGGACCACACCGGGGAGCTGTTTTTT. The chain carries TRBV7-8 and TRBJ2-2; 10 bases fit TRBD2. This CDR3 has 16 residues. Germline V gene sequence: CDR1 SGHVS, CDR2 FQNEAQ. V lost 4 bases, J lost 3 bases, and 5 bases stayed unmatched.

This clonotype was counted ten times or more. The chain has TRBV4-2 and TRBJ2-7, with unresolved D. This CDR3 comprises 12 residues. Germline lookup yields CDR1 LGHNA and CDR2 YNFKEQ. Trimming took 4 bases from V and 5 from J, leaving 9 bases between them. The CDR3 loop is CASSPPGHEQYF. The DNA of the CDR3 is TGTGCCAGCAGCCCACCGGGTCACGAGCAGTACTTC.

This clonotype showed up just a few times. The rearrangement joins TRBV7-2 to TRBJ1-6; D gene uncertain. In germline, CDR1 is SGHTA, CDR2 FQGNSA. This CDR3 has 13 amino acids. Trimming removed 5 bases at V and 6 bases at J, with 8 bases between. For the CDR3, the DNA is TGTGCCAGCAGCCCTCCTACTAATTCACCCCTCCACTTT. Translation gives CASSPPTNSPLHF.

In this sample, this clonotype turned up a few times. The chain is built from TRBV7-9 and TRBJ1-1, with D possibly TRBD1 on 5 matching bases. V lost 1 base, J lost 1 base, and 7 bases lay in between. CDR1 and CDR2 (germline): SEHNR, FQNEAQ (reference sequence). CDR3 length: 14 residues. CDR3 nucleotide sequence: TGTGCCAGCAGCTTAGATCAGGGGAACACTGAAGCTTTCTTT. This encodes CASSLDQGNTEAFF.

This clonotype appeared a few times. This sequence joins TRBV12-3 or TRBV12-4 and TRBJ2-5, with no clear D. This CDR3 is built from 13 residues. Trimming cost V 5 bases and J 12 bases, with 19 bases left between them. In nucleotides, the CDR3 is TGTGCCAGCAGTCGGACGGTTCAAGCCCGGGAGTACTTC. This gives the protein CASSRTVQAREYF.

This clonotype was counted between two and nine times. The chain links TRBV18 to TRBJ1-1, with 7 bases aligning to TRBD1. This CDR3 spans 15 amino acids. Germline values: CDR1 KGHSH, CDR2 LQKENI. The V segment lost 2 bases and the J segment 3 bases; nucleotides outside the gene matches: 6. The CDR3 DNA is TGTGCCAGCTCACCAAGGAACGGACAGGACACTGAAGCTTTCTTT. It codes for CASSPRNGQDTEAFF.

This clonotype was observed many times. The chain recombines TRBV5-1 with TRBJ2-3, with D tentatively TRBD2 (6 bases). The germline V and J ends were trimmed by 2 bases and 0 bases, with 10 bases remaining between them. In germline, CDR1 is SGHRS, CDR2 YFSETQ. This CDR3 contains 15 residues. CDR3 coding DNA: TGCGCCAGCAGCTTCGGAGGGCTAAGCACAGATACGCAGTATTTT. It codes for CASSFGGLSTDTQYF.

This clonotype has only a few counts. J is TRBJ2-2 and V is TRBV11-2; D unresolved. Germline assignment: CDR1 SGHAT and CDR2 FQNNGV. The CDR3 runs 14 residues. Trimming took off 1 base at V and 7 bases at J, with 10 bases between the two ends. CDR3 coding DNA: TGTGCCAGCAGCTTAGGTCGATCTATCGGGGAGCTGTTTTTT. It yields the protein CASSLGRSIGELFF.

This clonotype occurred a few times. The chain employs TRBV6-4 and TRBJ2-6; a weak D match, TRBD1 (7 bases). The CDR3 consists of 16 residues. The germline CDR1 and CDR2 sequences are MRHNA and SNTAGT. Trimming removed 8 bases at V and 0 bases at J, with 14 bases between. The CDR3 protein is CASARGASSGANVLTF. CDR3 bases: TGTGCCAGCGCCAGGGGGGCCAGCTCTGGGGCCAACGTCCTGACTTTC.

The chain carries TRBV2 and TRBJ2-5; TRBD2 agrees at 10 bases. CDR1 is SNHLY and CDR2 is FYNNEI in the germline V gene. The CDR3 loop spans 17 amino acids. Trimming took 2 bases from V and 5 from J; bases not matched to a gene: 11. CDR3 in DNA: TGTGCCAGCAGTGAAAGCCCGACTAGCGGGTATTCGGAGACCCAGTACTTC. This gives the protein CASSESPTSGYSETQYF. The full variable domain, rest sourced from reference TRBV2 and TRBJ2-5, is EPEVTQTPSHQVTQMGQEVILRCVPISNHLYFYWYRQILGQKVEFLVSFYNNEISEKSEIFDDQFSVERPDGSNFTLKIRSTKLEDSAMYFCASSESPTSGYSETQYFGPGTRLLVL.

The gene calls are TRBV7-2 and TRBJ2-1, with 13 positions matching TRBD2. Germline assignment: CDR1 SGHTA and CDR2 FQGNSA. V lost 8 bases, J lost 10 bases, and 8 bases stayed unmatched. The CDR3 is 14 amino acids. DNA of the CDR3: TGTGCCAGCGGGGGGACTAGCGGGGCCGGAGAGCAGTTCTTC. Translated, it gives CASGGTSGAGEQFF.

This clonotype has a handful of counts. The chain employs TRBV7-4 and TRBJ2-3, with D perhaps TRBD1 (5 bases). CDR1 is SGHVT and CDR2 is SQSDAQ in the germline V gene. This CDR3 contains 15 residues. The V end lost 0 bases, the J end lost 2 bases, and 9 bases lay between the germline ends. The CDR3 sequence is CASSLADKHTDTQYF. In DNA, the CDR3 is TGTGCCAGCAGCTTAGCGGACAAACACACAGATACGCAGTATTTT.

With regard to this clonotype: A much larger clone is a single base away; this may be a read error. The chain is built from TRBV4-3 and TRBJ2-2, with 10 positions matching TRBD1. This CDR3 has 17 residues. V was pared by 4 bases and J by 6 bases, with 11 bases of the junction left unmatched. Germline lookup yields CDR1 LGHNA and CDR2 YSLEER. CDR3 in amino acids: CASSPKMTGGPAGELFF. CDR3 DNA: TGCGCCAGCAGCCCCAAAATGACAGGGGGCCCTGCCGGGGAGCTGTTTTTT.

This CDR3 reads CASSGGGALAKNIQYF. CDR3 in DNA: TGTGCCAGCAGCGGCGGAGGGGCCCTAGCCAAAAACATTCAGTACTTC. The rearrangement links TRBV9 to TRBJ2-4, with D perhaps TRBD2 (6 bases). CDR1 and CDR2 from the germline V gene are SGDLS and YYNGEE. The V gene lost 3 bases and the J gene lost 0 bases, with 13 bases spanning the gap. This CDR3 has 16 amino acids.

The rearrangement uses TRBV2 and TRBJ2-1; 9 bases are a match to TRBD1. The germline V gene encodes CDR1 SNHLY and CDR2 FYNNEI. V trimming: 3 bases; J trimming: 3 bases; junction bases outside the gene matches: 0. This CDR3 region has 14 residues. For the CDR3, the DNA is TGTGCCAGCAGTGAGGGACAGGGCTACAATGAGCAGTTCTTC. Protein product: CASSEGQGYNEQFF.